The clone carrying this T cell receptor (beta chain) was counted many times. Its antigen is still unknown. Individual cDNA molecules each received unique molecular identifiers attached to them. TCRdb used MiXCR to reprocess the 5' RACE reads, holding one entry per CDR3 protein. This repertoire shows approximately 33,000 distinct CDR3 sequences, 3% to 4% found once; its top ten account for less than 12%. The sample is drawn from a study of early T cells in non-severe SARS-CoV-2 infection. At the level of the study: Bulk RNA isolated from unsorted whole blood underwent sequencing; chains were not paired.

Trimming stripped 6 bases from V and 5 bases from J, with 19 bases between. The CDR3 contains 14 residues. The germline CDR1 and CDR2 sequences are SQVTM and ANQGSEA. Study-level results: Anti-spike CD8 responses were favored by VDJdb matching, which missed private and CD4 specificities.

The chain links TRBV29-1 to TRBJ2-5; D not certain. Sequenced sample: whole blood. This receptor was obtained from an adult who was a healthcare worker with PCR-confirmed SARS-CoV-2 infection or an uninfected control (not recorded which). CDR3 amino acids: CSVRPGPVGETQYF. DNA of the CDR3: TGCAGCGTCCGACCGGGCCCAGTCGGGGAGACCCAGTACTTC. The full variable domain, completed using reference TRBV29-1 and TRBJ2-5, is SAVISQKPSRDICQRGTSLTIQCQVDSQVTMMFWYRQQPGQSLTLIATANQGSEATYESGFVIDKFPISRPNLTFSTLTVSNMSPEDSSIYLCSVRPGPVGETQYFGPGTRLLVL.